The entry below describes one T cell receptor beta chain. No antigen is known for it. Compared with germline, one end of the junction differs, possibly owing to a read error. The authors made TCR beta cDNA from approximately 500 ng total RNA with a constant-region primer. Employing slightly modified ARM-PCR, three nested multiplex PCR rounds were run, and these gave rise to the TCR beta libraries. Each of the first two PCR rounds ran about 9 cycles with TRBV1-TRBV30 forward and C-beta reverse primers. Via MiXCR, TCRdb re-called the multiplex PCR reads, giving one row per CDR3 protein. The sample carries approximately 30,000 distinct CDR3 sequences, less than 75% recorded once. The study co-extracted DNA and RNA from about 21-30 mg of unsorted bulk tissue. This CDR3 has 18 residues. Germline CDR1 SGHNT, CDR2 YYREEE (reference sequence). The data were taken from a study of tumor-infiltrating lymphocytes in primary liver carcinoma. Study-level background: The cohort included men and women aged 30 to 69 years.

Study-level findings and limits: Reduced overlap was seen in tumor-adjacent and tumor-blood pairs versus tumor region pairs.

The V call is TRBV5-4, the J call TRBJ2-3; possibly TRBD2 for D (5 bases). The origin of this receptor is a woman in her twenties or thirties with primary liver carcinoma and hepatitis B virus infection. The sequenced material came from liver tumor tissue from sampling region 3. Subset: tumor region T3, left-lateral pole. CDR3: CASGNPAASGSRTDTQYF. The CDR3 coding sequence is TGCGCCAGCGGTAACCCGGCGGCTAGTGGGAGTCGGACAGATACGCAGTATTTT.